Below are 21 T cell receptor beta chains sequenced from a single sample in a study of response to subunit inactivated influenza vaccine. TCRdb analysed the RT-PCR reads with MiXCR anew, one entry per CDR3 protein. The table records about 620,000 distinct CDR3 sequences, about 11% of them present only once. Another study also made use of these data, one on T cells expressing NK-cell markers. That work adds: Generation of TCR beta cDNA was performed by 5'RACE template switching incorporating UMIs.

The input for sequencing was PBMCs from blood, taken on the day of vaccination. These receptors all come from a man aged 45 to 65 who received an inactivated influenza vaccine.

The chain is built from TRBV29-1 and TRBJ2-1, with D possibly TRBD1 on 6 matching bases. The V end lost 6 bases, the J end lost 8 bases, and 8 bases lay between the germline ends. Germline V gene sequence: CDR1 SQVTM, CDR2 ANQGSEA. The CDR3 sequence is 10 residues long. The CDR3 DNA is TGCAGCGTCTGGGGGCATGAGCAGTTCTTC. Amino acid sequence: CSVWGHEQFF.

This clonotype was seen ten or more times. The genes are TRBV4-3 and TRBJ2-7; D unresolved. From germline, CDR1 is LGHNA and CDR2 YSLEER. V shed 4 bases and J shed 3 bases, with 16 bases lying between them. CDR3 length equals 15 residues. The CDR3 sequence: CASSPSPGFGYEQYF. CDR3 DNA sequence: TGCGCCAGCAGCCCCTCTCCGGGTTTTGGCTACGAGCAGTACTTC.

In this sample, this clonotype turned up a few times. V gene TRBV11-2 combines with J gene TRBJ2-5; 7 nucleotides agree with TRBD2. V was pared by 5 bases and J by 2 bases, with 11 bases of the junction left unmatched. The CDR3 sequence is 16 residues long. Germline CDR1 reads SGHAT; CDR2 reads FQNNGV. The CDR3: CASSPFGVAGQETQYF. The CDR3 region has the DNA TGTGCCAGCAGCCCCTTTGGTGTAGCGGGTCAAGAGACCCAGTACTTC.

This clonotype has a handful of counts. This chain connects TRBV18 to TRBJ2-1; no clear D. The germline V gene encodes CDR1 KGHSH and CDR2 LQKENI. CDR3 length: 14 residues. Trimming took 6 bases from V and 2 from J, leaving 11 bases between them. Written as DNA, the CDR3 is TGTGCCAGCTCTCAAACAAGTGCCTACAATGAGCAGTTCTTC. The encoded protein is CASSQTSAYNEQFF.

The chain carries TRBV28 and TRBJ1-4; 8 bases are a match to TRBD1. The germline gives CDR1 MDHEN, CDR2 SYDVKM. The V segment lost 7 bases and the J segment 7 bases; nucleotides outside the gene matches: 11. The CDR3 is 15 amino acids. CDR3 residues: CASKTLQGAVEKLFF. The CDR3 nucleotides read TGTGCCAGCAAAACTTTGCAGGGGGCTGTTGAAAAACTGTTTTTT.

J is TRBJ2-1 and V is TRBV7-3, with a possible D match to TRBD2 (5 bases). Germline V gene sequence: CDR1 SGHTA, CDR2 FQGTGA. This CDR3 comprises 15 residues. V lost 4 bases to trimming and J lost 4 bases, with 14 bases between them. DNA of the CDR3: TGTGCCAGCAGCTCTGGACTGACCTCTTACAATGAGCAGTTCTTC. This translates into CASSSGLTSYNEQFF. The variable domain in full, with the rest retrieved from reference TRBV7-3 and TRBJ2-1, is GAGVSQTPSNKVTEKGKYVELRCDPISGHTALYWYRQSLGQGPEFLIYFQGTGAADDSGLPNDRFFAVRPEGSVSTLKIQRTERGDSAVYLCASSSGLTSYNEQFFGPGTRLTVL.

This clonotype was seen more than once but under ten times. V and J are TRBV28 and TRBJ2-2; D is undetermined. The CDR3 runs to 15 residues. V was trimmed by 3 bases and J by 1 base, leaving 9 bases between them. The V gene's germline CDR1 is MDHEN and CDR2 SYDVKM. The CDR3 sequence is CASSFKAGNTGELFF. The DNA of the CDR3 is TGTGCCAGCAGTTTTAAAGCCGGGAACACCGGGGAGCTGTTTTTT.

In this sample, this clonotype turned up many times. The chain combines TRBV12-3 or TRBV12-4 with TRBJ2-2; no clear D. The CDR3 contains 16 residues. Trimming cost V 4 bases and J 6 bases, with 18 bases left between them. CDR3 nucleotide sequence: TGTGCCAGCAGTTCCTTGGCGGCAGTAGGTTCCGGGGAGCTGTTTTTT. The encoded protein is CASSSLAAVGSGELFF.

The rearrangement uses TRBV5-1 and TRBJ2-5, with 10 bases matching TRBD2. Germline V lookup: CDR1 SGHRS, CDR2 YFSETQ. This CDR3 comprises 16 residues. V lost 1 base, J lost 2 bases, and 5 bases stayed unmatched. The CDR3 loop reads CASSLPSGRWQETQYF. The DNA for the CDR3 is TGCGCCAGCAGCTTGCCTAGCGGGAGATGGCAAGAGACCCAGTACTTC.

Only a few counts were recorded for this clonotype. The V and J genes are TRBV6-5 and TRBJ2-7; no firm D call. The V end lost 8 bases, the J end lost 6 bases, and 11 bases lay between the germline ends. Germline CDR1 reads MNHEY; CDR2 reads SVGAGI. The length of the CDR3 is 11 residues. The DNA of the CDR3 is TGTGCCAGCGGTAAGGGTGGCGAGCAGTACTTC. This translates into CASGKGGEQYF.

V usage is TRBV12-3 or TRBV12-4 and J usage is TRBJ1-5; 7 bases match TRBD1. After removal of 6 bases from V and 7 bases from J, the junction contained 9 bases not matched to a gene. The CDR3 covers 14 residues. The chain's CDR3 is CASRPNLGQQPQHF. The CDR3 bases are TGTGCCAGCAGGCCTAACTTGGGACAGCAGCCCCAGCATTTT.

This clonotype has ten or more counts. The J gene is TRBJ2-3, the V gene TRBV5-1, with TRBD2 identical over 13 bases. Germline V gene sequence: CDR1 SGHRS, CDR2 YFSETQ. V lost 4 bases to trimming and J lost 4 bases; unmatched junction nucleotides: 3. The CDR3 totals 15 residues. The DNA for the CDR3 is TGCGCCAGCAGCGTGGGACTAGCGGGACCAGATACGCAGTATTTT. Its translation is CASSVGLAGPDTQYF.

This clonotype was detected ten times or more. The gene calls are TRBV4-3 and TRBJ2-3; D is ambiguous. The CDR3 has 12 residues. V lost 0 bases and J 5 bases, leaving 3 bases between the germline ends. The germline gives CDR1 LGHNA, CDR2 YSLEER. DNA of the CDR3: TGCGCCAGCAGCCAAGACAGAGATACGCAGTATTTT. As protein: CASSQDRDTQYF.

This clonotype was recorded many times. The chain links TRBV5-6 to TRBJ2-5; unclear D gene. V was cut by 4 bases and J by 0 bases, with 7 bases left in between. CDR1 and CDR2 from the germline V gene are SGHDT and YYEEEE. CDR3 length: 13 residues. CDR3 protein: CASSRRDQETQYF. The DNA of the CDR3 is TGTGCCAGCAGCCGCCGAGACCAAGAGACCCAGTACTTC. The entire variable domain, with the rest obtained from reference TRBV5-6 and TRBJ2-5, is as follows: DAGVTQSPTHLIKTRGQQVTLRCSPKSGHDTVSWYQQALGQGPQFIFQYYEEEERQRGNFPDRFSGHQFPNYSSELNVNALLLGDSALYLCASSRRDQETQYFGPGTRLLVL.

This clonotype was counted only a few times. This chain links TRBV6-2 or TRBV6-3 with TRBJ2-2; TRBD2 might be the D (5 bases). Germline V gene data show CDR1 as MNHEY and CDR2 as SVGEGT. CDR3 size: 13 residues. The ends were cut back, 3 bases at V and 7 bases at J, with 9 bases in the middle. In DNA form, the CDR3 reads TGTGCCAGCAGTTATATGGGAGTCGGGGAGCTGTTTTTT. Its translation: CASSYMGVGELFF.

This chain joins TRBV20-1 and TRBJ2-2; 9 positions agree with TRBD1. V lost 2 bases, J lost 5 bases, and 9 bases stayed unmatched. CDR1 and CDR2 (germline): DFQATT, SNEGSKA (reference sequence). This CDR3 has 16 amino acids. The CDR3 loop reads CSARIPGQGETGELFF. As DNA, the CDR3 is TGCAGTGCTAGAATACCGGGACAGGGCGAAACCGGGGAGCTGTTTTTT.

This clonotype has at least ten counts. V is TRBV20-1 and J is TRBJ1-5; 9 bases fit TRBD1. V trimming: 7 bases; J trimming: 2 bases; junction bases outside the gene matches: 3. The CDR3 extends over 13 amino acids. Germline V CDR1 and CDR2: DFQATT, SNEGSKA (reference sequence). In DNA form, the CDR3 reads TGCAGTGTACAGGGGGCGGGCAATCAGCCCCAGCATTTT. As protein: CSVQGAGNQPQHF.

The chain carries TRBV12-3 or TRBV12-4 and TRBJ1-1; TRBD1 matches at 10 bases. This CDR3 is 14 amino acids long. V lost 6 bases and J lost 4; bases outside the gene matches: 5. Here the CDR3 DNA reads TGTGCCAGCAGATTGGACAGGGGGGGCACTGAAGCTTTCTTT. It encodes CASRLDRGGTEAFF.

The J gene is TRBJ2-3, the V gene TRBV7-9, with 7 bases matching TRBD1. V lost 4 bases, J lost 5 bases, and 0 bases stayed unmatched. CDR3 size: 12 residues. Germline CDR1 and CDR2: SEHNR and FQNEAQ (reference sequence). The CDR3 DNA reads as TGTGCCAGCAGCTGGACAGGAGATACGCAGTATTTT. Protein: CASSWTGDTQYF.

The chain is built from TRBV24-1 and TRBJ2-2; D gene ambiguous. Germline CDR1 KGHDR, CDR2 SFDVKD. With 1 base removed from V and 6 bases from J, the gap between germline ends came to 5 bases. CDR3 length equals 13 residues. The CDR3, as DNA: TGTGCCACCAGTGATTTCCGATCCGGGGAGCTGTTTTTT. The encoded protein is CATSDFRSGELFF.

This clonotype was counted once. Compared with germline, one end of the junction differs, possibly owing to a read error. The chain has TRBV6-2 or TRBV6-3 and TRBJ2-7; unclear D gene. In germline, CDR1 is MNHEY, CDR2 SVGEGT. This CDR3 has 13 residues. DNA of the CDR3: TGTGTCAGCAGCCCCGACAACAACTACGAGCAGTACTTC. This sequence encodes CVSSPDNNYEQYF.